A selection of T cell receptor beta chains follows, all from one sample in a study of T cell repertoires in cytomegalovirus infection. TCRdb processed the reads anew with MiXCR; each CDR3 protein has one entry. The sample contains around 300,000 distinct CDR3 sequences, roughly a fifth of which appear only once. The antigens of these receptors remain unknown. The source material was cultured PBMCs, sampled from culture after CMV antigen stimulation. These receptors came from a human donor in good health (CMV status not recorded). Some clones in this sample may be carry-over from other donors' samples. The CDR3 runs from the conserved cysteine through the conserved F or W. The D gene is left open where the match is weak. The size entry is marked missing in some rows and otherwise reads once, few, many or a size class.

d_call j_call cdr3_length v_call clone_size cdr3_nt cdr3_aa
TRBD2 TRBJ2-1 16 TRBV5-6 few TGTGCCAGCAGCATGGGGACTAGCGGGGTCTACAATGAGCAGTTCTTC CASSMGTSGVYNEQFF
TRBD1 TRBJ1-2 14 TRBV12-3/TRBV12-4 few TGTGCCAGCAGCCCGAACAGGGGAGTTTCCGGCTACACCTTC CASSPNRGVSGYTF
. TRBJ2-5 13 TRBV6-1 many TGTGCCAGCAGAGCAGAAACTCAAGAGACCCAGTACTTC CASRAETQETQYF
. TRBJ1-1 13 TRBV7-2 many TGTGCCAGCAGCCATGACTTGAACACTGAAGCTTTCTTT CASSHDLNTEAFF
. TRBJ2-5 12 TRBV7-2 few TGTGCCAGCAGCTCCCGGGGGCAGACCCAGTACTTC CASSSRGQTQYF
. TRBJ1-2 14 TRBV4-1 few TGCGCCAGCAGCCAAGAATACAGGGCGGATGGCTACACCTTC CASSQEYRADGYTF
. TRBJ1-4 13 TRBV29-1 once TGCAGCGTTGAAGTCAGCCTTAATGAAAAACTGTTTTTT CSVEVSLNEKLFF
TRBD2 TRBJ2-5 15 TRBV20-1 . TGCAGTGCTAGTGGGGCTAGCGGGAGGGAGGAGACCCAGTACTTC CSASGASGREETQYF
TRBD1 TRBJ1-6 15 TRBV9 . TGTGCCAGCAGCGGCGGACAGGGAGGGAATTCACCCCTCCACTTT CASSGGQGGNSPLHF
TRBD2 TRBJ2-2 15 TRBV7-9 few TGTGCCAGCAGCGTTAGCGGGAGAGTCACCGGGGAGCTGTTTTTT CASSVSGRVTGELFF
TRBD2 TRBJ2-3 14 TRBV6-5 few TGTGCCAGCAGTTACTCCCTAGCGGCCAATACGCAGTATTTT CASSYSLAANTQYF
. TRBJ2-1 11 TRBV6-1 many TGTGCCAGCAGTGAATCTCGGGAGCAGTTCTTC CASSESREQFF
TRBD1 TRBJ2-5 14 TRBV20-1 few TGCAGTGCTAGAGAAGGCAGGGGGCAGGAGACCCAGTACTTC CSAREGRGQETQYF
TRBD2 TRBJ2-1 17 TRBV7-2 many TGTGCCAGCAGCTTCATTCCCCTGACTAGCGGGAGTGGTGAGCAGTTCTTC CASSFIPLTSGSGEQFF
. TRBJ2-7 13 TRBV28 few TGTGCCACGGGGTCGACTCCCCTCCACGAGCAGTACTTC CATGSTPLHEQYF
. TRBJ1-1 15 TRBV7-9 . TGTGCCAGCAGCTTAAGCGAAGGGTTGAGCACTGAAGCTTTCTTT CASSLSEGLSTEAFF
TRBD1 TRBJ1-3 17 TRBV7-9 many TGTGCCAGCAGCTGGGACAGGGGGCCATCCTCTGGAAACACCATATATTTT CASSWDRGPSSGNTIYF
. TRBJ2-7 14 TRBV6-1 many TGTGCCAGCAGTGAAGCGACCAGATCCTACGAGCAGTACTTC CASSEATRSYEQYF
. TRBJ2-1 13 TRBV11-3 few TGTGCCAGCAGCTTACCCCCAGGCAATGAGCAGTTCTTC CASSLPPGNEQFF
TRBD1 TRBJ2-4 16 TRBV19 . TGTGCCAGTAGTTCGCACAGGGGAATAGCCAAAAACATTCAGTACTTC CASSSHRGIAKNIQYF
. TRBJ2-7 15 TRBV7-2 medium-sized TGTGCCAGCAGCCCAGTACCCTTAACAGCCTACGAGCAGTACTTC CASSPVPLTAYEQYF
. TRBJ2-1 14 TRBV2 many TGTGCCAGCAGTGAAGATTACAGCTACAATGAGCAGTTCTTC CASSEDYSYNEQFF
. TRBJ2-1 13 TRBV7-2 many TGTGCCAGCAGCTCCGTTCGGGGACATGAGCAGTTCTTC CASSSVRGHEQFF
. TRBJ2-3 16 TRBV20-1 . TGCAGTGCTAGTGTTGGTACGGGAGTCAGCACAGATACGCAGTATTTT CSASVGTGVSTDTQYF
. TRBJ2-5 16 TRBV6-1 few TGTGCCAGCAGTGAACCTTGGACAGCCACCCAAGAGACCCAGTACTTC CASSEPWTATQETQYF
TRBD2 TRBJ2-5 16 TRBV28 few TGTGCCAGCAGTCCCCCACTAGCGGGATTACAAGAGACCCAGTACTTC CASSPPLAGLQETQYF
. TRBJ2-5 16 TRBV7-2 many TGTGCCAGCAGCTTGTCGGCTAGCCGTGGGCAAGAGACCCAGTACTTC CASSLSASRGQETQYF
. TRBJ1-2 14 TRBV15 . TGTGCCACCAGCAGAGATCGGCCAGGCGGGGGCTACACCTTC CATSRDRPGGGYTF
. TRBJ1-1 14 TRBV12-5 few TGTGCTAGTGGTTTAATGGGTTGGAACACTGAAGCTTTCTTT CASGLMGWNTEAFF
TRBD1 TRBJ1-2 15 TRBV27 . TGTGCCAGCAGTTGGGGGACAGGCGGGGAGAATGGCTACACCTTC CASSWGTGGENGYTF
. TRBJ2-1 15 TRBV20-1 . TGCAGTGCTCCGAGGGAGCGACCTTTTTCCAATGAGCAGTTCTTC CSAPRERPFSNEQFF
. TRBJ2-5 12 TRBV18 few TGTGCCAGCTCACCAGGAGAAGAGACCCAGTACTTC CASSPGEETQYF
TRBD1 TRBJ2-7 15 TRBV20-1 . TGCAGTGCAACAGGGGGACCGGGACCAAACTACGAGCAGTGCTTC CSATGGPGPNYEQCF
. TRBJ1-1 18 TRBV6-5 . TGTGCCAGCAGCTACAGTTACAGTCCTTTACAGTACAACACTGAAGCTTTCTTT CASSYSYSPLQYNTEAFF
TRBD2 TRBJ2-7 16 TRBV27 few TGTGCCAGCGGTCCAAATCCGGGACTAGCGGGACCCTTTACAGACTTC CASGPNPGLAGPFTDF
TRBD1 TRBJ1-2 15 TRBV19 . TGTGCCAGTAGTAGCAAAGGACAGGGGATCTATGGCTACACCTTC CASSSKGQGIYGYTF
. TRBJ2-6 17 TRBV4-2 . TGTGCCAGCAGCCAATCCACAGGAACCTCTGGGGCCAACGTCCTGACTTTC CASSQSTGTSGANVLTF
. TRBJ1-3 16 TRBV12-3/TRBV12-4 . TGTGCCAGCAGTTTAGAGATCCTAGACAGGCTGAACACCATATATTTT CASSLEILDRLNTIYF
. TRBJ2-1 12 TRBV7-9 . TGTGCCAGCAGCCGTGTGGGGGATGAGCAGTTCTTC CASSRVGDEQFF
. TRBJ2-3 13 TRBV9 few TGTGCCAGCAGCGTAGGGCGGACAGATACGCAGTATTTT CASSVGRTDTQYF
TRBD2 TRBJ2-1 14 TRBV7-2 few TGTGCCAGCAGCTTTAGACTAGCTCCCGATGAGCAGTTCTTC CASSFRLAPDEQFF
. TRBJ2-2 14 TRBV10-3 many TGTGCCATCGCGCCAAGGGGAGGCACCGGGGAGCTGTTTTTT CAIAPRGGTGELFF
TRBD2 TRBJ2-1 16 TRBV7-2 . TGTGCCAGCAGCTTAATGGGACTAGATAGCTACAATGAGCAGTTCTTC CASSLMGLDSYNEQFF
. TRBJ1-2 16 TRBV9 many TGTGCCAGCAGCGTAGGGGGAACAACTAGCAACTATGGCTACACCTTC CASSVGGTTSNYGYTF
. TRBJ1-4 14 TRBV18 . TGTGCCAGCGAATCCGACATTGGTAATGAAAAACTGTTTTTT CASESDIGNEKLFF
. TRBJ2-2 18 TRBV6-1 . TGTGCCAGCAGTGAAAATGGGGTGGGGAGCACGAACACCGGGGAGCTGTTTTTT CASSENGVGSTNTGELFF
. TRBJ1-5 15 TRBV18 few TGTGCCAGCTCACCCTCGGGAGGGGGTTTTTCGCCCCAGCATTTT CASSPSGGGFSPQHF
. TRBJ2-1 17 TRBV19 . TGTGCCAGTAGTATAGGGGGGAGGGGGAGCTCCTACAATGAGCAGTTCTTC CASSIGGRGSSYNEQFF
TRBD2 TRBJ2-2 16 TRBV7-9 . TGTGCCAGCAGCATCCCTTCGGGAGGAGGTACCGGGGAGCTGTTTTTT CASSIPSGGGTGELFF
TRBD1 TRBJ2-2 18 TRBV7-8 few TGTGCCAGCAGCTCCGCCACCGGGACAGGGTTTTCGCCCGGGGAGCTGTTTTTT CASSSATGTGFSPGELFF
. TRBJ1-4 17 TRBV7-9 few TGTGCCAGCAGCTTAGCGTGGGGCGCCAGGGAAGGAGAAAAACTGTTTTTT CASSLAWGAREGEKLFF
. TRBJ2-7 14 TRBV7-2 many TGTGCCAGCAGCTTAGATGGAGCCGGGGACGAGCAGTACTTC CASSLDGAGDEQYF
TRBD1 TRBJ1-2 13 TRBV24-1 few TGTGCCACCAGTGATTACGACAGGGATGGCTACACCTTC CATSDYDRDGYTF
. TRBJ1-1 11 TRBV28 few TGTGCCAGCGCGGGAGCAGGGCGGGCTTTCTTT CASAGAGRAFF